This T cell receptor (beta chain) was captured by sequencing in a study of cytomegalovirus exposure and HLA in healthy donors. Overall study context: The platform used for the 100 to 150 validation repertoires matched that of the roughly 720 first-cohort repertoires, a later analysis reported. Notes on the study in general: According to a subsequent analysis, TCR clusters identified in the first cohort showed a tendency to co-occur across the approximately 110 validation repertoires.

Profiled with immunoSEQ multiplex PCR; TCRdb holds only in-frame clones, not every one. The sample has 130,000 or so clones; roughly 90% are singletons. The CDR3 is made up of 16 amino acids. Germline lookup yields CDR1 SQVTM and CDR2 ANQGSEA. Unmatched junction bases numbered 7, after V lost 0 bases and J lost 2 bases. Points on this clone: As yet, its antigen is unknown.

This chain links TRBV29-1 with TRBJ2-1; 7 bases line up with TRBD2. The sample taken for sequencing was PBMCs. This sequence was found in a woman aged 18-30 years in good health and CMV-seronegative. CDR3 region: CSVEDRAGVAYNEQFF. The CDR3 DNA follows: TGCAGCGTTGAAGATCGGGCGGGAGTAGCCTACAATGAGCAGTTCTTC.